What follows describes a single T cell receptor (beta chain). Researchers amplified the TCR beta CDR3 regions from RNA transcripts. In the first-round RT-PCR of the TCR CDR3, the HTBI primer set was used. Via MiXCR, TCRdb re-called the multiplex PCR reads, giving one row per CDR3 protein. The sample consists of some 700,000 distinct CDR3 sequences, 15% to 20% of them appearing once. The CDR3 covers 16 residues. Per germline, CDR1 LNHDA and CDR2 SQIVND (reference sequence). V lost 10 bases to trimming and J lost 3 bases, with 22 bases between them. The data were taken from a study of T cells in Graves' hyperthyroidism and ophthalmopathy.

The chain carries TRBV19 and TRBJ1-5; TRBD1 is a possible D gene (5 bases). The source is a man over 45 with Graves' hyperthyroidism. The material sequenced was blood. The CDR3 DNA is TGTGCCACCGAAGACGGGCTCCGGGGCCTCAATCAGCCCCAGCATTTT. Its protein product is CATEDGLRGLNQPQHF.